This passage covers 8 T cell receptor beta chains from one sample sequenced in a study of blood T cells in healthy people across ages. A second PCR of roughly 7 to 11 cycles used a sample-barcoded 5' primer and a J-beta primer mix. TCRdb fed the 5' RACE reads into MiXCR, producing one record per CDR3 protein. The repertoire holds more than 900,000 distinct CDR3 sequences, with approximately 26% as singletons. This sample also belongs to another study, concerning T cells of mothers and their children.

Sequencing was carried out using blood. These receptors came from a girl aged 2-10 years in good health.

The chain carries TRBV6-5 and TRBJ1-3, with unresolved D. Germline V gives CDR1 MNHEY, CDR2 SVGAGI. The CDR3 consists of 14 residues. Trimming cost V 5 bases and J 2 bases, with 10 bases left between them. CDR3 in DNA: TGTGCCAGCAGTGGCGTGGTTACTGGAAACACCATATATTTT. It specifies CASSGVVTGNTIYF.

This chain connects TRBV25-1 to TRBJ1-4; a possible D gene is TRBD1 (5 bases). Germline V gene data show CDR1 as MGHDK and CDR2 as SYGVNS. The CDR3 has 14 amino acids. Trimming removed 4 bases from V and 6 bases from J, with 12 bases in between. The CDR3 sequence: CASSASAGDEKLFF. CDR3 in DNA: TGTGCCAGCAGTGCGTCGGCGGGGGATGAAAAACTGTTTTTT.

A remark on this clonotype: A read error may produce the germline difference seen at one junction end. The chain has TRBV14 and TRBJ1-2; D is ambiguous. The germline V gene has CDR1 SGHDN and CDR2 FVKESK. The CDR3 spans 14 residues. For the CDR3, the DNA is TGTGCCTGCAGCCAATCCCCGGTAGGGAATGGCTACACCTTC. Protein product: CACSQSPVGNGYTF.

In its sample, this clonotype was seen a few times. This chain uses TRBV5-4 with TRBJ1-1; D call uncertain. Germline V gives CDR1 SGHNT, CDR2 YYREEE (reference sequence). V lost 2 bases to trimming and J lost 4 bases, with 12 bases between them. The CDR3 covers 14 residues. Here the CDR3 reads CASSFPSRGTEAFF. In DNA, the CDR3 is TGTGCCAGCAGCTTTCCCTCCCGTGGCACTGAAGCTTTCTTT.

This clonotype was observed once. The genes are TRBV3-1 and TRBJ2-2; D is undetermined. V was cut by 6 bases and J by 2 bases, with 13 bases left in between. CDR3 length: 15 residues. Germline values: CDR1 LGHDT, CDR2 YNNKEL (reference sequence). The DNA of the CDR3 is TGTGCCAGCAGTCCATTAGTCTCCAACACCGGGGAGCTGTTTTTT. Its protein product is CASSPLVSNTGELFF.

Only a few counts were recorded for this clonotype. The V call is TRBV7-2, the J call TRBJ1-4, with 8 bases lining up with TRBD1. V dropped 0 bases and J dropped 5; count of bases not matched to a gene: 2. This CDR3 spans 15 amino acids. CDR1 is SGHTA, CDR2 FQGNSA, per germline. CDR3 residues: CASSLARQGNEKLFF. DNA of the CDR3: TGTGCCAGCAGCTTAGCGCGACAGGGGAATGAAAAACTGTTTTTT.

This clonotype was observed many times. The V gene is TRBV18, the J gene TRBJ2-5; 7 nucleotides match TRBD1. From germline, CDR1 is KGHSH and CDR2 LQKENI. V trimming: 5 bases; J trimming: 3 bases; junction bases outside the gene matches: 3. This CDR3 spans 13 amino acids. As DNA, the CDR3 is TGTGCCAGCTCAAGAACAGGGGAAGAGACCCAGTACTTC. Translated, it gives CASSRTGEETQYF. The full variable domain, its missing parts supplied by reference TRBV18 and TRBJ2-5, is NAGVMQNPRHLVRRRGQEARLRCSPMKGHSHVYWYRQLPEEGLKFMVYLQKENIIDESGMPKERFSAEFPKEGPSILRIQQVVRGDSAAYFCASSRTGEETQYFGPGTRLLVL.

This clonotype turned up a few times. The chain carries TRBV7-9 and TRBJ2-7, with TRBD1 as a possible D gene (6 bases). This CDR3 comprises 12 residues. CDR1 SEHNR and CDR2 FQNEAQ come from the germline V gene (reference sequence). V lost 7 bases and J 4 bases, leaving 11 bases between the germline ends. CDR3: CASNRDQYEQYF. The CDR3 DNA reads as TGTGCCAGCAACAGGGATCAGTACGAGCAGTACTTC.